A selection of T cell receptor beta chains follows, all from one sample in a study of radiotherapy plus CTLA-4 blockade in lung cancer. Here immunoSEQ multiplex PCR was the method, and the copy in TCRdb shows in-frame clones only, minus some. The sample shows approximately 73,000 clones, roughly 84% of them seen only once. The source material was peripheral blood, sampled from a patient treated with radiotherapy plus ipilimumab. Every receptor here comes from a human donor with non-small cell lung cancer that progressed on radiotherapy plus ipilimumab. CDR3s include the opening cysteine and the closing phenylalanine or tryptophan. Fields, in order: V gene, J gene, D gene, clone size, CDR3 DNA, CDR3 protein. The D gene is left open where the match is weak. Rows give clone size only sometimes, using once, few, many, or a class for an expanded clone.

V: TRBV13; J: TRBJ2-3; D: .; size: .; DNA: TGTGCCAGCAGCTTACACCCCACCGCGGGATCGACAGATACGCAGTATTTT; CDR3: CASSLHPTAGSTDTQYF
V: TRBV19; J: TRBJ1-5; D: .; size: few; DNA: TGTGCCAGTAGTACTTCAATGCAGCCCCAGCATTTT; CDR3: CASSTSMQPQHF
V: TRBV27; J: TRBJ1-5; D: .; size: .; DNA: TGTGCCAGCAGTTTTCTCGGGGCGGGGGATCAGCCCCAGCATTTT; CDR3: CASSFLGAGDQPQHF
V: TRBV27; J: TRBJ2-3; D: TRBD1; size: once; DNA: TGTGCCAGCAGTTTATTGGGGGCGTGGCGGCAGGGGGCAGCAGATACGCAGTATTTT; CDR3: CASSLLGAWRQGAADTQYF
V: TRBV2; J: TRBJ2-3; D: TRBD1; size: once; DNA: TGTGCCAGCGAGACTGGGACAGGGCTCACAGATACGCAGTATTTT; CDR3: CASETGTGLTDTQYF
V: TRBV20-1; J: TRBJ1-2; D: .; size: .; DNA: TGCAGTGCTCAGATCGTTACCGGCTACACCTTC; CDR3: CSAQIVTGYTF
V: TRBV12-5; J: TRBJ2-2; D: TRBD2; size: .; DNA: TGTGCTAGTGGTTTTCCTAGCGGGCAGTCGAACACCGGGGAGCTGTTTTTT; CDR3: CASGFPSGQSNTGELFF
V: TRBV2; J: TRBJ1-4; D: .; size: few; DNA: TGTGCCAGCAGTGAGAGGAGGAATGAAAAACTGTTTTTT; CDR3: CASSERRNEKLFF
V: TRBV7-6; J: TRBJ2-1; D: TRBD2; size: .; DNA: TGTGCCAGCAGCTTAGCTCAAGCGGGAGTCACCTACAATGAGCAGTTCTTC; CDR3: CASSLAQAGVTYNEQFF
V: TRBV27; J: TRBJ2-1; D: TRBD2; size: .; DNA: TGTGCCAGCAGTTTGGCTGGCGGGAGGGCCTATGAGCAGTTCTTC; CDR3: CASSLAGGRAYEQFF
V: TRBV28; J: TRBJ1-5; D: TRBD1; size: .; DNA: TGTGCCAGCAGTGGGGACAGAAATCAGCCCCAGCATTTT; CDR3: CASSGDRNQPQHF
V: TRBV7-9; J: TRBJ2-2; D: .; size: .; DNA: TGTGCCAGCAGCTTTGGCCGTAACACCGGGGAGCTGTTTTTT; CDR3: CASSFGRNTGELFF
V: TRBV7-8; J: TRBJ2-7; D: .; size: .; DNA: TGTGCCAGCAGCTTAGCGAGGGCCAGGGGAGGGTCCTACGAGCAGTACTTC; CDR3: CASSLARARGGSYEQYF
V: TRBV6-1; J: TRBJ1-2; D: TRBD1; size: .; DNA: TGTGCCAGCCAGGGGGCGCAGCGCTATGGCTACACCTTC; CDR3: CASQGAQRYGYTF
V: TRBV5-4; J: TRBJ2-2; D: TRBD2; size: .; DNA: TGTGCCAGCAGCCTGACTAGCGGGAGGGGGAACACCGGGGAGCTGTTTTTT; CDR3: CASSLTSGRGNTGELFF
V: TRBV6-1; J: TRBJ2-1; D: .; size: .; DNA: TGTGCCAGCAGTGAAGAGGGAGATGCGCGCAATGAGCAGTTCTTC; CDR3: CASSEEGDARNEQFF
V: TRBV6-1; J: TRBJ2-1; D: .; size: .; DNA: TGTGCCAGCAGGTCGGTAGCCTCCTACAATGAGCAGTTCTTC; CDR3: CASRSVASYNEQFF
V: TRBV9; J: TRBJ1-2; D: TRBD1; size: .; DNA: TGTGCCAGCAGCGTAGACGGACAGGGGGACTATGGCTACACCTTC; CDR3: CASSVDGQGDYGYTF
V: TRBV18; J: TRBJ1-1; D: .; size: once; DNA: TGTGCCAGCTCCGATCCGAGGGACACTGAAGCTTTCTTT; CDR3: CASSDPRDTEAFF